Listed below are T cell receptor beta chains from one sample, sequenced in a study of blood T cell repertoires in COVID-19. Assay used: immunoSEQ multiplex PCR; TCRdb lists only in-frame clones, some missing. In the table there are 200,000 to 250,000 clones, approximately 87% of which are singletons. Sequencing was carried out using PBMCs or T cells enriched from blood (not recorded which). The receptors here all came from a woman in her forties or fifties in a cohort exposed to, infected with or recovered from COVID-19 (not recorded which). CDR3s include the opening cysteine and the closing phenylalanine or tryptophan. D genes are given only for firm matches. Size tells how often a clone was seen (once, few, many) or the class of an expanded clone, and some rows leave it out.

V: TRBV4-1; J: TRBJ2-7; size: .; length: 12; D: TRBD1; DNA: TGCGCCAGCAGCCACCCAAGGGGGCTCCAGTACTTC; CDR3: CASSHPRGLQYF
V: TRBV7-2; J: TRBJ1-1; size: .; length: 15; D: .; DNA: TGTGCCAGCAGTCCTGAGGGGACTGAGTACACTGAAGCTTTCTTT; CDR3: CASSPEGTEYTEAFF
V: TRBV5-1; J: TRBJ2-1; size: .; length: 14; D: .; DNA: TGCGCCAGCAGCTTGGGTACTACCAACAATGAGCAGTTCTTC; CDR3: CASSLGTTNNEQFF
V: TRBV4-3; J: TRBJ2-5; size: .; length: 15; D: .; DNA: TGCGCCAGCAGCCAAGGAGGGGGGGTACAAGAGACCCAGTACTTC; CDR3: CASSQGGGVQETQYF
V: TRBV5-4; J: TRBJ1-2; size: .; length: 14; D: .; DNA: TGTGCCAGCAGCTTGTACAGGGCGTTCTATGGCTACACCTTC; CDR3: CASSLYRAFYGYTF
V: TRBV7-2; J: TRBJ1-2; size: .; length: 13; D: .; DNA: TGTGCCAGCAGCGTGGGAGGTTACTATGGCTACACCTTC; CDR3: CASSVGGYYGYTF
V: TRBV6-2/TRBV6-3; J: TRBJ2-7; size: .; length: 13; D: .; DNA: TGTGCCAGCAGTTTTGACACCAACTACGAGCAGTACTTC; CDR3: CASSFDTNYEQYF
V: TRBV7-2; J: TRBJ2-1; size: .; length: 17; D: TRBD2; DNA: TGTGCCAGCAGCTTAACCTGGAGGCTAGCGGGGGGCAATGAGCAGTTCTTC; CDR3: CASSLTWRLAGGNEQFF
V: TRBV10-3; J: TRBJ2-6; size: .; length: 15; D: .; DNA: TGTGCCATCAGAGCGACAGGTTTTGGGGCCAACGTCCTGACTTTC; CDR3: CAIRATGFGANVLTF
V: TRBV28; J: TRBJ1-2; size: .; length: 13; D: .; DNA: TGTGCCAGCAGTTTTGGCCAGAACTATGGCTACACCTTC; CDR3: CASSFGQNYGYTF
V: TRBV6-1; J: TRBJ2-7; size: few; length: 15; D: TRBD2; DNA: TGTGCCAGCAGTGAATCCGGGACTAGCGGCTACGAGCAGTACTTC; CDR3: CASSESGTSGYEQYF
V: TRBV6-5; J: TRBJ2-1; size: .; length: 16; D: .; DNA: TGTGCCAGCAGTTCCGTCCGAGCGGCGAGCAACAATGAGCAGTTCTTC; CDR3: CASSSVRAASNNEQFF
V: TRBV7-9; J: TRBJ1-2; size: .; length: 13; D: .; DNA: TGTGCCAGCAGCTTTGGGGCAGGCTATGGCTACACCTTC; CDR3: CASSFGAGYGYTF
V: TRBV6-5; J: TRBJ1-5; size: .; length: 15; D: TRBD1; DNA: TGTGCCAGCAGACTCGACAGGGGGCTGAGTCAGCCCCAGCATTTT; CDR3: CASRLDRGLSQPQHF
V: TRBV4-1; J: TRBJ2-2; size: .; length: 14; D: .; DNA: TGCGCCAGCAGCCGAGGTCAGAGGACCGGGGAGCTGTTTTTT; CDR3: CASSRGQRTGELFF
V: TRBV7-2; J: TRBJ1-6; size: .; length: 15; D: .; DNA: TGTGCCAGCAGCACGGGACTGTCTTATAATTCACCCCTCCACTTT; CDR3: CASSTGLSYNSPLHF
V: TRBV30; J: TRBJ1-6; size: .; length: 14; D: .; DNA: TGTGCCTGGGGCCCGGGACTATATAATTCACCCCTCCACTTT; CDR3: CAWGPGLYNSPLHF
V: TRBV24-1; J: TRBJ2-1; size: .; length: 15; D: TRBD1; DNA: TGTGCCACCAGTGAGTCGGGGACAGGGGGCTATGAGCAGTTCTTC; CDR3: CATSESGTGGYEQFF
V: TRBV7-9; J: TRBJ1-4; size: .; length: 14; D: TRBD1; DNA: TGTGCCAGCAGCTCCCCCGGGACAGATGAAAAACTGTTTTTT; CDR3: CASSSPGTDEKLFF
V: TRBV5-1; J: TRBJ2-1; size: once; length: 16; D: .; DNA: TGCGCCAGCAGCTTGGCCCCGGGACTTTCCTACAATGAGCAGTTCTTC; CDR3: CASSLAPGLSYNEQFF
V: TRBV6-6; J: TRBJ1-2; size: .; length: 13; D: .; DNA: TGTGCCAGCAGTTATGACAGTCTCTATGGCTACACCTTC; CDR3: CASSYDSLYGYTF
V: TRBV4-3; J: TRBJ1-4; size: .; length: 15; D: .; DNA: TGCGCCAGCAGCCAAGAACAGGGTGTTTGGGAAAAACTGTTTTTT; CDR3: CASSQEQGVWEKLFF
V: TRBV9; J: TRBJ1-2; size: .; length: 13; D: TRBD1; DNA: TGTGCCAGCAGCGGGGGACAGGGTTCGAGCTACACCTTC; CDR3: CASSGGQGSSYTF
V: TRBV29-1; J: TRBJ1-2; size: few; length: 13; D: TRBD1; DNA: TGCAGTGTTAACAGGGGGTCGGACTATGGCTACACCTTC; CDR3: CSVNRGSDYGYTF
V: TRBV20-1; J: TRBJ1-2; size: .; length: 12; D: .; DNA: TGCAGTGCTAGTCTGGCAGGGCGAGGCTACACCTTC; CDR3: CSASLAGRGYTF
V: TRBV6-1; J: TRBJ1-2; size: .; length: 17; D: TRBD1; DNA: TGTGCCAGCAGTGAAGAGGGCAGGGGGAGGTCTAACTATGGCTACACCTTC; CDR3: CASSEEGRGRSNYGYTF
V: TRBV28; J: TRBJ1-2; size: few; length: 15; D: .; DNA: TGTGCCAGCAGTTTAGGATCGGGACGGGGGTATGGCTACACCTTC; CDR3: CASSLGSGRGYGYTF
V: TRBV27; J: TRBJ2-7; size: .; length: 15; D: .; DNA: TGTGCCAGCAGTCTAGCGGAGACAGGTTCCCACGAGCAGTACTTC; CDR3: CASSLAETGSHEQYF
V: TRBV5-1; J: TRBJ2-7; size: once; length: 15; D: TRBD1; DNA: TGCGCCAGCAGCGAAGGGACAGTGGGAACATACGAGCAGTACTTC; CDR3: CASSEGTVGTYEQYF
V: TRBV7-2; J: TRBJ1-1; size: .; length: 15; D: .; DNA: TGTGCCAGCAGACAAACAGAGCCCGGGAACACTGAAGCTTTCTTT; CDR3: CASRQTEPGNTEAFF
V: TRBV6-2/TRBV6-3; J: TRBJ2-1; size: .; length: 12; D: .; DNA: TGTGCCAGCAGCCCCAGGACAGTGATCGAGTTCTTC; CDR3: CASSPRTVIEFF
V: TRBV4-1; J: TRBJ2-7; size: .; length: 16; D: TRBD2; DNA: TGCGCCAGCAGCCAAGATTACAGGACTAGCGGGGTCGAGCAGTACTTC; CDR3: CASSQDYRTSGVEQYF
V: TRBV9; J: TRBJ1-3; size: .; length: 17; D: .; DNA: TGTGCCAGCAGCGTACAGCCAGGGGCAAAGGGTGGAAACACCATATATTTT; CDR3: CASSVQPGAKGGNTIYF